The T cell receptor beta chain under discussion was sequenced for a study of T-cell reconstitution after alpha-beta-depleted transplantation in children. This CDR3 contains 15 residues. Trimming took 0 bases from V and 3 from J, leaving 11 bases between them. Per germline, CDR1 SGHRS and CDR2 YFSETQ. As it was prepared, the TCRbeta library received unique molecular identifiers. TCRdb recomputed calls from the PCR reads with MiXCR, one row per CDR3 protein. The data contain a few hundred thousand distinct CDR3 sequences, about 9.3% of them singletons. The specimen was PBMCs from the stem cell graft donor, collected from the stem cell graft. The source is a human donor who donated a stem cell graft to a child with acute lymphoblastic leukemia. The rearrangement uses TRBV5-1 and TRBJ2-3; D may be TRBD1 (5 bases). CDR3 sequence reads: CASSLEGIGTDTQYF. The CDR3 region has the DNA TGCGCCAGCAGCTTGGAGGGGATTGGGACAGATACGCAGTATTTT.